The source of this T cell receptor beta chain is a study of T-cell memory formation after mild COVID-19. TCRdb re-called the 5' RACE reads with MiXCR, one entry per CDR3 protein. Counted here are 240,000 or so distinct CDR3 sequences, over 9% occurring once; the ten biggest clones make up 20% to 25%. The CDR3 loop spans 15 amino acids. Germline V gene data show CDR1 as KGHSH and CDR2 as LQKENI. V shed 0 bases and J shed 6 bases, with 12 bases lying between them. The TCR comes from a young man who had mild COVID-19 (a few samples of this study predate the infection). Cell type and time point are not known. Material for sequencing was PBMCs or a T cell subset sorted from them (not recorded which). The genes are TRBV18 and TRBJ2-1; D remains unclear. CDR3 DNA: TGTGCCAGCTCACCACCGAAGGTCCTCGGCAATGAGCAGTTCTTC. Translation: CASSPPKVLGNEQFF.